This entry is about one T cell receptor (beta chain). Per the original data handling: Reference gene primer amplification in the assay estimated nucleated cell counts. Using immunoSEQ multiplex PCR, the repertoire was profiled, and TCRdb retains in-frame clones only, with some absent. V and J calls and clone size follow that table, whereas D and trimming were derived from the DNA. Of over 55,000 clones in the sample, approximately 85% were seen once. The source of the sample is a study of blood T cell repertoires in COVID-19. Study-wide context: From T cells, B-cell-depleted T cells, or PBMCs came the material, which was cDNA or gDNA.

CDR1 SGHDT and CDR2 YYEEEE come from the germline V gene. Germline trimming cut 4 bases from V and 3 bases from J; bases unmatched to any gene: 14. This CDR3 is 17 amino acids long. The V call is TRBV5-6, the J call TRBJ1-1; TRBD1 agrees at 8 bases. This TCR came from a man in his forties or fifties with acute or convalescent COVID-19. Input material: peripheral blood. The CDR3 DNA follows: TGTGCCAGCAGCCATAATGGGCGCAGGGGGCTAGACACTGAAGCTTTCTTT. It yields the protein CASSHNGRRGLDTEAFF.